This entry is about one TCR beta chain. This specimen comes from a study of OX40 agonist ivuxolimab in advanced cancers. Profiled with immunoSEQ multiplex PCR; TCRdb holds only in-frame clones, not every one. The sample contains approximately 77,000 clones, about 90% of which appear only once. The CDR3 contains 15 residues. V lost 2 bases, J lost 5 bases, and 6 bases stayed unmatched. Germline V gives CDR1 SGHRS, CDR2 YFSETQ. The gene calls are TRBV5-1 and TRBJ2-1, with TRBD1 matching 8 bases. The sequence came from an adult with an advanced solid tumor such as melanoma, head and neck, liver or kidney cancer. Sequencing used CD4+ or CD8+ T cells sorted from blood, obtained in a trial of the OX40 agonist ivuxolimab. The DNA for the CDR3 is TGCGCCAGCAGCTTTGGGCAGGGGGCTCACAATGAGCAGTTCTTC. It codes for CASSFGQGAHNEQFF.